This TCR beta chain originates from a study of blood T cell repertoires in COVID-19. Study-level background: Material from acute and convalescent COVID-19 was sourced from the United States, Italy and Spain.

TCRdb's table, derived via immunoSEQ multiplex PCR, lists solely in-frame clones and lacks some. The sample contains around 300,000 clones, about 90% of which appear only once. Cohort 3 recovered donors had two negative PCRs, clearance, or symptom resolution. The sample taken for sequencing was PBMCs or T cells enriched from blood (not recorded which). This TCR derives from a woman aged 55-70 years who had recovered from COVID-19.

In DNA, the CDR3 is TGTGCCAGCAGCCGACCGGTACTAGCGGGAACCTACGAGCAGTACTTC. Amino acids: CASSRPVLAGTYEQYF. The chain carries TRBV14 and TRBJ2-7; 10 bases align to TRBD2. Trimming removed 4 bases from V and 2 bases from J; junction bases left unmatched: 8. In germline, CDR1 is SGHDN, CDR2 FVKESK. The CDR3 covers 16 residues. The whole variable domain, remainder taken from reference TRBV14 and TRBJ2-7, is EAGVTQFPSHSVIEKGQTVTLRCDPISGHDNLYWYRRVMGKEIKFLLHFVKESKQDESGMPNNRFLAERTGGTYSTLKVQPAELEDSGVYFCASSRPVLAGTYEQYFGPGTRLTVT.